Listed below are T cell receptor beta chains from one sample, sequenced in a study of blood T cell repertoires in COVID-19. Sequencing was performed with immunoSEQ multiplex PCR; in TCRdb, only in-frame clones are kept and a portion is missing. Among over 100,000 clones listed, around nine tenths were seen once. The sample was peripheral blood. The receptors come from a human donor in a cohort sampled during active COVID-19. Both conserved end residues are part of each CDR3. The D gene is left open where the match is weak. Size values are once, few and many counts, or a class for expanded clones, and some rows have none.

J gene: TRBJ2-1; V gene: TRBV4-3; clone size: NA; D gene: NA; CDR3 protein: CASSHRGIEAYEQFF; CDR3 DNA: TGCGCCAGCAGCCACAGGGGTATCGAGGCGTATGAGCAGTTCTTC
J gene: TRBJ2-6; V gene: TRBV19; clone size: NA; D gene: TRBD1; CDR3 protein: CASSKDREFSGANVLTF; CDR3 DNA: TGTGCCAGTAGTAAGGACAGGGAATTCTCTGGGGCCAACGTCCTGACTTTC
J gene: TRBJ2-1; V gene: TRBV9; clone size: NA; D gene: NA; CDR3 protein: CASSVEPFRAGQKNNEQFF; CDR3 DNA: TGTGCCAGCAGCGTAGAACCCTTTAGGGCAGGACAGAAAAACAATGAGCAGTTCTTC
J gene: TRBJ2-3; V gene: TRBV19; clone size: NA; D gene: TRBD2; CDR3 protein: CASSSDRAGGPTNTDTQYF; CDR3 DNA: TGTGCCAGTAGTTCGGACCGAGCGGGGGGACCCACGAACACAGATACGCAGTATTTT
J gene: TRBJ2-7; V gene: TRBV29-1; clone size: NA; D gene: TRBD1; CDR3 protein: CSVVLGDRGSYEQYF; CDR3 DNA: TGCAGCGTTGTCCTTGGGGACAGGGGTTCCTACGAGCAGTACTTC
J gene: TRBJ2-7; V gene: TRBV5-1; clone size: NA; D gene: TRBD2; CDR3 protein: CASSLAGLAGGSSSYEQYF; CDR3 DNA: TGCGCCAGCAGCTTGGCGGGCCTAGCGGGGGGCTCAAGCTCCTACGAGCAGTACTTC
J gene: TRBJ2-2; V gene: TRBV7-6; clone size: NA; D gene: NA; CDR3 protein: CASSLVDTGELFF; CDR3 DNA: TGTGCCAGCAGCTTAGTCGACACCGGGGAGCTGTTTTTT
J gene: TRBJ2-2; V gene: TRBV11-2; clone size: NA; D gene: NA; CDR3 protein: CASSRDFTGELFF; CDR3 DNA: TGTGCCAGCAGCCGGGACTTCACCGGGGAGCTGTTTTTT
J gene: TRBJ2-5; V gene: TRBV7-2; clone size: NA; D gene: NA; CDR3 protein: CASSLAISQETQYF; CDR3 DNA: TGTGCCAGCAGCCTGGCAATTTCCCAAGAGACCCAGTACTTC
J gene: TRBJ1-3; V gene: TRBV3-1/TRBV3-2; clone size: NA; D gene: NA; CDR3 protein: CASSQGWGQAGNTIYF; CDR3 DNA: TGTGCCAGCAGCCAAGGATGGGGGCAGGCGGGAAACACCATATATTTT
J gene: TRBJ2-1; V gene: TRBV5-4; clone size: NA; D gene: TRBD2; CDR3 protein: CASSLGLADNEQFF; CDR3 DNA: TGTGCCAGCAGTCTCGGACTAGCGGACAATGAGCAGTTCTTC
J gene: TRBJ2-1; V gene: TRBV11-2; clone size: NA; D gene: TRBD2; CDR3 protein: CASSFGLGGEQFF; CDR3 DNA: TGTGCCAGCAGCTTTGGACTAGGCGGGGAGCAGTTCTTC
J gene: TRBJ1-1; V gene: TRBV5-4; clone size: NA; D gene: TRBD1; CDR3 protein: CASSFLAGGSTEAFF; CDR3 DNA: TGTGCCAGCAGCTTTTTGGCAGGGGGAAGCACTGAAGCTTTCTTT
J gene: TRBJ1-5; V gene: TRBV11-2; clone size: NA; D gene: NA; CDR3 protein: CASSRGGNQPQHF; CDR3 DNA: TGTGCCAGCAGCCGGGGGGGCAATCAGCCCCAGCATTTT
J gene: TRBJ2-7; V gene: TRBV7-2; clone size: NA; D gene: TRBD2; CDR3 protein: CASSPVAGGRTYEQYF; CDR3 DNA: TGTGCCAGCAGCCCTGTAGCGGGAGGGAGAACCTACGAGCAGTACTTC
J gene: TRBJ2-7; V gene: TRBV7-9; clone size: NA; D gene: TRBD2; CDR3 protein: CASSPLAGGPGRAYEQYF; CDR3 DNA: TGTGCCAGCAGCCCTCTAGCGGGAGGGCCTGGTAGGGCCTACGAGCAGTACTTC
J gene: TRBJ2-5; V gene: TRBV5-6; clone size: NA; D gene: NA; CDR3 protein: CASSLQGSQETQYF; CDR3 DNA: TGTGCCAGCAGCTTGCAGGGGAGTCAAGAGACCCAGTACTTC
J gene: TRBJ2-3; V gene: TRBV10-3; clone size: NA; D gene: NA; CDR3 protein: CATEDGLVTDTQYF; CDR3 DNA: TGTGCCACCGAGGATGGGTTGGTGACAGATACGCAGTATTTT
J gene: TRBJ2-6; V gene: TRBV3-1/TRBV3-2; clone size: NA; D gene: NA; CDR3 protein: CASSRGPGVSGANVLTF; CDR3 DNA: TGTGCCAGCAGCCGAGGTCCTGGCGTTTCTGGGGCCAACGTCCTGACTTTC
J gene: TRBJ2-2; V gene: TRBV18; clone size: NA; D gene: TRBD2; CDR3 protein: CASSPLPGLAGIANTGELFF; CDR3 DNA: TGTGCCAGCTCACCCCTCCCCGGACTAGCGGGAATCGCGAACACCGGGGAGCTGTTTTTT
J gene: TRBJ2-1; V gene: TRBV12-2; clone size: NA; D gene: NA; CDR3 protein: CASRGGGLAGVHNEQFF; CDR3 DNA: TGTGCAAGTCGCGGAGGGGGACTAGCGGGAGTTCACAATGAGCAGTTCTTC
J gene: TRBJ1-4; V gene: TRBV5-1; clone size: NA; D gene: TRBD1; CDR3 protein: CASSLGQGFEKLFF; CDR3 DNA: TGCGCCAGCAGCTTGGGACAGGGATTTGAAAAACTGTTTTTT
J gene: TRBJ2-1; V gene: TRBV19; clone size: NA; D gene: TRBD2; CDR3 protein: CASTKGGSGGLNEQFF; CDR3 DNA: TGTGCCAGTACAAAAGGCGGGAGCGGGGGACTTAATGAGCAGTTCTTC
J gene: TRBJ1-6; V gene: TRBV7-9; clone size: NA; D gene: TRBD1; CDR3 protein: CASNGQGNSPLHF; CDR3 DNA: TGTGCCAGCAACGGACAGGGAAATTCACCCCTCCACTTT
J gene: TRBJ2-7; V gene: TRBV14; clone size: NA; D gene: NA; CDR3 protein: CASSQDRRGLGYEQYF; CDR3 DNA: TGTGCCAGCAGCCAAGATCGAAGGGGACTCGGCTACGAGCAGTACTTC
J gene: TRBJ2-3; V gene: TRBV4-1; clone size: NA; D gene: NA; CDR3 protein: CASSRVGAGPTDTQYF; CDR3 DNA: TGCGCCAGCAGCCGAGTAGGGGCGGGGCCCACAGATACGCAGTATTTT
J gene: TRBJ2-7; V gene: TRBV18; clone size: NA; D gene: NA; CDR3 protein: CASSYYRQGTNEQYF; CDR3 DNA: TGTGCCAGCTCATACTATAGGCAGGGTACCAACGAGCAGTACTTC
J gene: TRBJ1-2; V gene: TRBV7-9; clone size: NA; D gene: NA; CDR3 protein: CASSITIRGDEDGYTF; CDR3 DNA: TGTGCCAGCAGCATAACCATTCGGGGGGATGAGGATGGCTACACCTTC
J gene: TRBJ1-1; V gene: TRBV19; clone size: NA; D gene: NA; CDR3 protein: CASSWSAEAFF; CDR3 DNA: TGTGCCAGTAGTTGGAGTGCTGAAGCTTTCTTT
J gene: TRBJ2-2; V gene: TRBV5-1; clone size: NA; D gene: NA; CDR3 protein: CASSTETGELFF; CDR3 DNA: TGCGCCAGCTCGACAGAGACCGGGGAGCTGTTTTTT
J gene: TRBJ2-3; V gene: TRBV11-2; clone size: NA; D gene: TRBD2; CDR3 protein: CASSLMGLGLAGVTDTQYF; CDR3 DNA: TGTGCCAGCAGCTTAATGGGTCTCGGGTTAGCGGGCGTGACAGATACGCAGTATTTT
J gene: TRBJ1-2; V gene: TRBV6-5; clone size: NA; D gene: TRBD1; CDR3 protein: CASSFAPGQYGYTF; CDR3 DNA: TGTGCCAGCAGTTTCGCCCCGGGACAGTATGGCTACACCTTC
J gene: TRBJ1-5; V gene: TRBV19; clone size: NA; D gene: NA; CDR3 protein: CASRALELRPQHF; CDR3 DNA: TGTGCCAGTAGGGCCCTGGAGTTGCGGCCCCAGCATTTT
J gene: TRBJ1-1; V gene: TRBV7-2; clone size: NA; D gene: NA; CDR3 protein: CASSHGNTEAFF; CDR3 DNA: TGTGCCAGCAGCCACGGGAACACTGAAGCTTTCTTT
J gene: TRBJ1-4; V gene: TRBV9; clone size: NA; D gene: TRBD1; CDR3 protein: CASSVGGTGEEKLFF; CDR3 DNA: TGTGCCAGCAGCGTAGGGGGGACAGGGGAAGAAAAACTGTTTTTT
J gene: TRBJ1-6; V gene: TRBV7-8; clone size: NA; D gene: NA; CDR3 protein: CASSLIREQDLHF; CDR3 DNA: TGTGCCAGCAGCTTAATTCGGGAGCAGGACCTCCACTTT
J gene: TRBJ2-4; V gene: TRBV25-1; clone size: NA; D gene: NA; CDR3 protein: CASSEQGPGKNIQYF; CDR3 DNA: TGTGCCAGCAGTGAGCAGGGTCCAGGCAAAAACATTCAGTACTTC
J gene: TRBJ2-3; V gene: TRBV27; clone size: NA; D gene: NA; CDR3 protein: CASSPQRAVDTQYF; CDR3 DNA: TGTGCCAGCAGTCCCCAGAGGGCTGTAGATACGCAGTATTTT
J gene: TRBJ1-1; V gene: TRBV4-3; clone size: NA; D gene: NA; CDR3 protein: CASSGDWGPLNTEAFF; CDR3 DNA: TGCGCCAGCAGCGGCGATTGGGGGCCGTTGAACACTGAAGCTTTCTTT
J gene: TRBJ2-5; V gene: TRBV24-1; clone size: NA; D gene: TRBD1; CDR3 protein: CATSVDDRGETQYF; CDR3 DNA: TGTGCCACCAGTGTTGATGACAGGGGAGAGACCCAGTACTTC
J gene: TRBJ2-3; V gene: TRBV30; clone size: once; D gene: NA; CDR3 protein: CAFGHTDTQYF; CDR3 DNA: TGTGCCTTTGGGCACACAGATACGCAGTATTTT
J gene: TRBJ2-5; V gene: TRBV11-2; clone size: NA; D gene: TRBD1; CDR3 protein: CASSLYSGGETQYF; CDR3 DNA: TGTGCCAGCAGCTTGTATTCAGGGGGAGAGACCCAGTACTTC
J gene: TRBJ2-7; V gene: TRBV24-1; clone size: NA; D gene: NA; CDR3 protein: CATDMTIYIYEQYF; CDR3 DNA: TGTGCCACCGATATGACTATTTATATCTACGAGCAGTACTTC
J gene: TRBJ2-7; V gene: TRBV7-9; clone size: NA; D gene: TRBD2; CDR3 protein: CASSPSGRGYEQYF; CDR3 DNA: TGTGCCAGCAGCCCTAGCGGGAGGGGCTACGAGCAGTACTTC
J gene: TRBJ2-3; V gene: TRBV6-6; clone size: once; D gene: TRBD2; CDR3 protein: CASSKLAGVLDTQYF; CDR3 DNA: TGTGCCAGCAGTAAACTAGCGGGAGTGCTGGATACGCAGTATTTT
J gene: TRBJ1-3; V gene: TRBV12-3/TRBV12-4; clone size: NA; D gene: NA; CDR3 protein: CASQGLDTIYF; CDR3 DNA: TGTGCCAGCCAGGGGTTGGACACCATATATTTT
J gene: TRBJ2-1; V gene: TRBV6-5; clone size: NA; D gene: NA; CDR3 protein: CASRTSPSSYNEQFF; CDR3 DNA: TGTGCCAGCCGAACTAGCCCTAGCTCCTACAATGAGCAGTTCTTC
J gene: TRBJ1-2; V gene: TRBV12-3/TRBV12-4; clone size: NA; D gene: NA; CDR3 protein: CASSTDRIYGYTF; CDR3 DNA: TGTGCCAGCAGTACGGACAGAATTTATGGCTACACCTTC
J gene: TRBJ1-5; V gene: TRBV19; clone size: NA; D gene: NA; CDR3 protein: CASSILLSGNQPQHF; CDR3 DNA: TGTGCCAGTAGTATACTTTTGTCGGGAAATCAGCCCCAGCATTTT
J gene: TRBJ1-6; V gene: TRBV11-2; clone size: NA; D gene: NA; CDR3 protein: CASRLGSYNSPLHF; CDR3 DNA: TGTGCCAGCAGACTCGGCTCCTATAATTCACCCCTCCACTTT
J gene: TRBJ1-1; V gene: TRBV9; clone size: NA; D gene: NA; CDR3 protein: CASSVDDINTEAFF; CDR3 DNA: TGTGCCAGCAGCGTAGATGACATTAACACTGAAGCTTTCTTT
J gene: TRBJ1-1; V gene: TRBV7-8; clone size: NA; D gene: TRBD1; CDR3 protein: CASSPGQGEFGWPMNTEAFF; CDR3 DNA: TGTGCCAGCAGCCCAGGACAGGGGGAATTTGGATGGCCGATGAACACTGAAGCTTTCTTT